Listed here are 23 T cell receptor beta chains from one sample, sequenced in a study of T cell responses to AZD1222 COVID-19 vaccine. Produced via immunoSEQ multiplex PCR; TCRdb's table is partial and in-frame only. The table lists roughly 180,000 clones, 85% to 95% of them singletons. Here the sequenced sample was peripheral blood, taken 28 days after the second AZD1222 dose. The receptors were gathered from an adult who received the AZD1222 COVID-19 vaccine.

In nucleotides, the CDR3 is TGTGCCACCAGTGACACTAAACAGGGTTATGAGCAGTTCTTC. Protein product: CATSDTKQGYEQFF. The V and J genes are TRBV24-1 and TRBJ2-1; a weak D match, TRBD1 (6 bases). V was pared by 4 bases and J by 8 bases, with 14 bases between. This CDR3 has 14 amino acids. The germline V gene encodes CDR1 KGHDR and CDR2 SFDVKD.

The chain is built from TRBV6-1 and TRBJ2-7, with D maybe TRBD2 (5 bases). This CDR3 has 14 amino acids. V gave up 2 bases and J gave up 7 bases, with 15 bases separating them. Looked up from germline, CDR1 is MNHNS and CDR2 is SASEGT. CDR3 sequence (DNA): TGTGCCAGCAGTGAACCTAGCCCCCCTGCGGAGCAGTACTTC. Protein sequence: CASSEPSPPAEQYF.

CDR3 protein: CASSPFPTGEQYF. DNA of the CDR3: TGTGCCAGCAGTCCCTTCCCCACCGGCGAGCAGTACTTC. The rearrangement joins TRBV27 to TRBJ2-7, with no clear D. Deletions cut 5 bases from V and 6 bases from J, with 14 bases between. This CDR3 comprises 13 residues. Germline CDR1 MNHEY, CDR2 SMNVEV (reference sequence).

J is TRBJ1-4 and V is TRBV4-1; D is unclear. The CDR3 covers 15 residues. The V and J ends lost 2 bases and 1 base respectively, with 8 bases between them. Germline V CDR1 and CDR2: MGHRA, YSYEKL. The CDR3 DNA sequence: TGCGCCAGCAGCCAAAGCATAGAAACTAATGAAAAACTGTTTTTT. Translation: CASSQSIETNEKLFF.

This chain joins TRBV3-1 (or the pseudogene TRBV3-2) and TRBJ1-6; 9 positions agree with TRBD1. Trimming at V came to 3 bases and at J to 7 bases, leaving 4 bases not matched to a gene. Germline V gives CDR1 LGHDT, CDR2 YNNKEL (reference sequence). This CDR3 has 15 amino acids. The CDR3 loop reads CASSHGTGINSPLHF. As DNA, the CDR3 is TGTGCCAGCAGCCATGGGACAGGGATAAATTCACCCCTCCACTTT.

The chain recombines TRBV27 with TRBJ2-2; no reliable D call. Germline V gene data show CDR1 as MNHEY and CDR2 as SMNVEV (reference sequence). The CDR3 length is 12 residues. Trimming cost V 3 bases and J 5 bases, with 4 bases left between them. Here the CDR3 reads CASSLVTGELFF. The CDR3 region has the DNA TGTGCCAGCAGTTTGGTGACCGGGGAGCTGTTTTTT.

This chain links TRBV15 with TRBJ2-3; TRBD2 matches 12 bases. Unmatched junction bases numbered 17, after V lost 6 bases and J lost 1 base. The germline V gene encodes CDR1 LNHNV and CDR2 YYDKDF (reference sequence). The CDR3 is made up of 20 amino acids. CDR3 residues: CATRLLLAGGHSYGTDTQYF. The CDR3 region has the DNA TGTGCCACCAGACTTCTACTAGCGGGGGGTCATTCGTATGGCACAGATACGCAGTATTTT. Variable domain in full (rest from reference TRBV15 and TRBJ2-3): DAMVIQNPRYQVTQFGKPVTLSCSQTLNHNVMYWYQQKSSQAPKLLFHYYDKDFNNEADTPDNFQSRRPNTSFCFLDIRSPGLGDTAMYLCATRLLLAGGHSYGTDTQYFGPGTRLTVL.

The rearrangement uses TRBV5-1 and TRBJ1-5; TRBD1 matches at 10 bases. Germline loops: CDR1 SGHRS, CDR2 YFSETQ. With 4 bases clipped from V and 7 bases from J, the junction kept 8 bases outside the gene matches. CDR3 length equals 15 residues. The CDR3 DNA sequence: TGCGCCAGCAGCCCGACAGGGGGCACGGAGCAGCCCCAGCATTTT. Its protein is CASSPTGGTEQPQHF.

The chain couples TRBV11-2 to TRBJ2-1, with D perhaps TRBD1 or TRBD2 (5 bases each). CDR1 and CDR2 from the germline V gene are SGHAT and FQNNGV. With 6 bases removed from V and 7 bases from J, the gap between germline ends came to 19 bases. This CDR3 is built from 15 residues. The CDR3 DNA follows: TGTGCCAGCAGTCCCGGGACCCTGCCATCGAATGAGCAGTTCTTC. It yields the protein CASSPGTLPSNEQFF.

This sequence joins TRBV30 and TRBJ1-5; TRBD1 aligns across 12 bases. V shed 4 bases, J shed 5 bases, and the junction held 6 bases outside the gene matches. The CDR3 length is 15 residues. In germline, CDR1 is GTSNPN, CDR2 SVGIG (reference sequence). CDR3: CAWNSGTGGDQPQHF. The CDR3 bases are TGTGCCTGGAATAGCGGGACAGGGGGCGATCAGCCCCAGCATTTT.

The chain carries TRBV7-3 and TRBJ2-1; 9 bases are a match to TRBD2. Germline CDR1 is SGHTA and CDR2 is FQGTGA. This CDR3 comprises 16 residues. V was clipped by 5 bases and J by 5 bases; unmatched bases: 10. DNA of the CDR3: TGTGCCAGCAGCCATAATAGCGGGAGTAGCGACAATGAGCAGTTCTTC. This encodes CASSHNSGSSDNEQFF.

The J gene is TRBJ1-2, the V gene TRBV15, with TRBD1 identical over 7 bases. J was trimmed by 4 bases and V by 3 bases; bases with no gene match: 11. The CDR3 runs 16 residues. Germline assignment: CDR1 LNHNV and CDR2 YYDKDF (reference sequence). The CDR3 nucleotides read TGTGCCACCAGCAGCGGTAGACAGGGACGGTTCTATGGCTACACCTTC. Translation: CATSSGRQGRFYGYTF.

This chain joins TRBV4-1 and TRBJ1-5; D might be TRBD1 (5 bases). V was pared by 4 bases and J by 7 bases, with 17 bases between. The germline V gene has CDR1 MGHRA and CDR2 YSYEKL. This CDR3 region has 15 residues. The CDR3 loop reads CASSLVGTKLQPQHF. The CDR3 region has the DNA TGCGCCAGCAGCCTAGTAGGGACCAAGTTGCAGCCCCAGCATTTT.

This clone has only a few counts. The V and J genes are TRBV6-6 and TRBJ2-7, with TRBD2 matching over 12 bases. Germline assignment: CDR1 MNHNY and CDR2 SVGAGI (reference sequence). The CDR3 covers 16 residues. The trim removed 6 bases at V and 0 bases at J, leaving 6 bases unmatched. DNA of the CDR3: TGTGCCAGCAGAACGACTAGCGGGGGAAACTCCTACGAGCAGTACTTC. Amino acid sequence: CASRTTSGGNSYEQYF.

The table lists this clone with a count of one. The rearrangement joins TRBV27 to TRBJ1-5, with TRBD1 as a possible D gene (5 bases). CDR3 length equals 15 residues. V gave up 5 bases and J gave up 11 bases, with 22 bases separating them. CDR1 is MNHEY, CDR2 SMNVEV, per germline (reference sequence). Here the CDR3 reads CASSPLTPGTQAQHF. CDR3 bases: TGTGCCAGCAGTCCGTTAACCCCAGGGACCCAAGCCCAGCATTTT.

V usage is TRBV3-1 (or the pseudogene TRBV3-2) and J usage is TRBJ1-2, with 11 bases aligning to TRBD1. Trimming took 5 bases from V and 0 from J; bases not matched to a gene: 11. The CDR3 is 18 amino acids. The V gene's germline CDR1 is LGHDT and CDR2 YNNKEL (reference sequence). CDR3 amino acids: CASSNRRDRGKANYGYTF. CDR3 in DNA: TGTGCCAGCAGCAACCGCCGGGACAGGGGGAAAGCTAACTATGGCTACACCTTC.

In DNA, the CDR3 is TGTGCCAGCAGTGAAGGTCGGAGAGAAAAACTGTTTTTT. Its protein product is CASSEGRREKLFF. This chain connects TRBV7-3 to TRBJ1-4, with D uncertain. Looked up from germline, CDR1 is SGHTA and CDR2 is FQGTGA. With 6 bases removed from V and 8 bases from J, the gap between germline ends came to 13 bases. This CDR3 has 13 amino acids. Drawing the rest from reference TRBV7-3 and TRBJ1-4, the complete variable domain is GAGVSQTPSNKVTEKGKYVELRCDPISGHTALYWYRQSLGQGPEFLIYFQGTGAADDSGLPNDRFFAVRPEGSVSTLKIQRTERGDSAVYLCASSEGRREKLFFGSGTQLSVL.

The rearrangement links TRBV6-5 to TRBJ2-3; 10 bases line up with TRBD2. Germline assignment: CDR1 MNHEY and CDR2 SVGAGI. V trimming: 6 bases; J trimming: 6 bases; junction bases outside the gene matches: 6. The length of the CDR3 is 14 residues. CDR3 coding DNA: TGTGCCAGCAGCGAGCGGGGGGGCCGGGATACGCAGTATTTT. It yields the protein CASSERGGRDTQYF.

The chain couples TRBV7-2 to TRBJ1-1; D might be TRBD1 (5 bases). There are 13 residues in the CDR3. Germline V gene data show CDR1 as SGHTA and CDR2 as FQGNSA. Trimming stripped 6 bases from V and 4 bases from J, with 12 bases between. CDR3 sequence (DNA): TGTGCCAGCAGTTCAGGGAGCCGCACTGAAGCTTTCTTT. Protein sequence: CASSSGSRTEAFF. The full variable domain, with the rest looked up from reference TRBV7-2 and TRBJ1-1, is GAGVSQSPSNKVTEKGKDVELRCDPISGHTALYWYRQSLGQGLEFLIYFQGNSAPDKSGLPSDRFSAERTGGSVSTLTIQRTQQEDSAVYLCASSSGSRTEAFFGQGTRLTVV.

This sequence joins TRBV4-3 and TRBJ1-1, with D uncertain. V lost 0 bases and J lost 7, with 12 bases in between. The CDR3 covers 14 residues. Looked up from germline, CDR1 is LGHNA and CDR2 is YSLEER. The CDR3 reads CASSQDEGWGEAFF. CDR3 nucleotide sequence: TGCGCCAGCAGCCAAGACGAGGGTTGGGGTGAAGCTTTCTTT.

The J gene is TRBJ2-6, the V gene TRBV7-9; D is perhaps TRBD1 or TRBD2 (7 bases each). Germline V lookup: CDR1 SEHNR, CDR2 FQNEAQ (reference sequence). With 2 bases removed from V and 0 bases from J, the gap between germline ends came to 17 bases. CDR3 length: 19 amino acids. The CDR3 coding sequence is TGTGCCAGCAGCTTACCGCGCGGGGGACAGATCTCTGGGGCCAACGTCCTGACTTTC. Translating it yields CASSLPRGGQISGANVLTF.

The gene calls are TRBV28 and TRBJ1-5; 8 nucleotides align to TRBD1. This CDR3 spans 15 amino acids. CDR1 and CDR2 (germline): MDHEN, SYDVKM. Germline trimming cut 4 bases from V and 4 bases from J; bases unmatched to any gene: 6. CDR3 nucleotide sequence: TGTGCCAGCAGTTATGCAGGGGGCGCGAATCAGCCCCAGCATTTT. Its protein product is CASSYAGGANQPQHF.

The rearrangement links TRBV18 to TRBJ1-1; D gene ambiguous. Germline CDR1 reads KGHSH; CDR2 reads LQKENI. V lost 2 bases and J 2 bases, leaving 9 bases between the germline ends. The CDR3 covers 14 residues. In DNA form, the CDR3 reads TGTGCCAGCTCACCATTCAGGTCCAACACTGAAGCTTTCTTT. Its translation is CASSPFRSNTEAFF.